The next 21 T cell receptor beta chains were all read from a single sample in a study of PD-1 blockade in classical Hodgkin lymphoma. Time point given: newly diagnosed, previously untreated cHL patient sample. TCRdb's table, derived via immunoSEQ multiplex PCR, lists solely in-frame clones and lacks some. Of tens of thousands of clones in the sample, over 90% were seen once. The source material was peripheral blood mononuclear cells (PBMCs). The source of these receptors is a human donor with classical Hodgkin lymphoma.

This rearrangement joins TRBV2 to TRBJ2-7, with a weak D call TRBD1 (5 bases). Trimming removed 2 bases from V and 1 base from J, with 12 bases in between. The CDR3 is 15 residues long. Germline CDR1 is SNHLY and CDR2 is FYNNEI. The DNA of the CDR3 is TGTGCCAGCAGTGAATGGCAGGGCAAATCCTACGAGCAGTACTTC. This sequence encodes CASSEWQGKSYEQYF.

The chain links TRBV6-4 to TRBJ2-3; D is perhaps TRBD2 (6 bases). Trimming pared 3 bases from V and 4 bases from J, leaving 14 bases between. The CDR3 spans 15 residues. Germline V gene lookup returns CDR1 MRHNA and CDR2 SNTAGT. The CDR3 here is CASSESGGEADTQYF. The CDR3 nucleotides read TGTGCCAGCAGTGAGTCGGGCGGGGAGGCAGATACGCAGTATTTT.

The chain carries TRBV5-1 and TRBJ2-3; D not resolved. Germline V CDR1 and CDR2: SGHRS, YFSETQ. V lost 2 bases and J 0 bases, leaving 13 bases between the germline ends. The CDR3 is made up of 16 amino acids. This CDR3 reads CASSFKETTSTDTQYF. The CDR3 DNA reads TGCGCCAGCAGCTTTAAGGAAACAACTAGCACAGATACGCAGTATTTT.

This clone was seen just once. The genes are TRBV6-5 and TRBJ1-1, with TRBD1 matching over 9 bases. Losses at the gene ends were 11 bases for V and 3 bases for J; bases not matched to a gene: 7. There are 13 residues in the CDR3. CDR1 and CDR2 (germline): MNHEY, SVGAGI. CDR3 loop: CACKQGAYTEAFF. The CDR3 DNA follows: TGTGCCTGCAAACAGGGGGCTTACACTGAAGCTTTCTTT.

The rearrangement links TRBV6-1 to TRBJ1-3, with no clear D. Germline CDR1 MNHNS, CDR2 SASEGT. V was shortened by 1 base and J by 8 bases, with 12 bases between the two germline ends. The CDR3 loop spans 14 amino acids. CDR3 nucleotides: TGTGCCAGCAGTGAAGTGGCTCGCTGGGACACCATATATTTT. It translates to CASSEVARWDTIYF.

The rearrangement links TRBV19 to TRBJ1-5; possible D gene TRBD1, 6 bases. The CDR3 length is 15 residues. Between the trimmed V and J ends, which lost 6 bases and 2 bases, there was a span of 14 bases. Germline CDR1 LNHDA, CDR2 SQIVND (reference sequence). The CDR3 loop is CASSEAGGRNQPQHF. CDR3 coding DNA: TGTGCCAGTAGCGAGGCGGGGGGCCGCAATCAGCCCCAGCATTTT. The full variable domain, with the rest looked up from reference TRBV19 and TRBJ1-5, is DGGITQSPKYLFRKEGQNVTLSCEQNLNHDAMYWYRQDPGQGLRLIYYSQIVNDFQKGDIAEGYSVSREKKESFPLTVTSAQKNPTAFYLCASSEAGGRNQPQHFGDGTRLSIL.

V is TRBV23-1 and J is TRBJ2-1; 8 nucleotides agree with TRBD1. Being an ORF, TRBV23-1 has a function that is uncertain. The CDR3 runs to 15 residues. V gave up 0 bases and J gave up 8 bases; unmatched junction bases: 6. CDR3: CASSQSWAGGHEQFF. The CDR3 bases are TGCGCCAGCAGTCAATCTTGGGCAGGGGGCCATGAGCAGTTCTTC.

The rearrangement links TRBV29-1 to TRBJ2-1, with TRBD2 identical over 9 bases. The V and J ends lost 8 bases and 3 bases, in that order; junction bases with no gene match: 5. From germline, CDR1 is SQVTM and CDR2 ANQGSEA. CDR3 length: 13 residues. CDR3 amino acids: CSTTSGYYNEQFF. CDR3 sequence (DNA): TGCAGCACAACTAGCGGGTACTACAATGAGCAGTTCTTC.

The count of this clone is one. This rearrangement joins TRBV4-2 to TRBJ2-7, with TRBD2 as a possible D gene (6 bases). Per germline, CDR1 LGHNA and CDR2 YNFKEQ. V was cut by 4 bases and J by 3 bases, with 16 bases left in between. The CDR3 length is 15 residues. The CDR3: CASSRGEEVHYEQYF. The CDR3 DNA is TGTGCCAGCAGCCGAGGGGAGGAGGTTCACTACGAGCAGTACTTC.

V and J are TRBV6-5 and TRBJ2-7; D possibly corresponds to TRBD1 (5 bases). Trimming left V 9 bases short and J 1 base short, with 16 bases between. This CDR3 region has 14 residues. Looked up from germline, CDR1 is MNHEY and CDR2 is SVGAGI. DNA of the CDR3: TGTGCCAGTAGTGACCAGAGACAGTCCTACGAGCAGTACTTC. Amino acid sequence: CASSDQRQSYEQYF.

The gene calls are TRBV10-3 and TRBJ1-2, with 7 bases aligning to TRBD1. Germline CDR1 is ENHRY and CDR2 is SYGVKD. The CDR3 is 14 amino acids. Trimming at V came to 6 bases and at J to 7 bases, leaving 11 bases not matched to a gene. The CDR3, as DNA: TGTGCCATCAGCTACGAACAGGGGAGGGGTGGCTACACCTTC. Residues: CAISYEQGRGGYTF.

J is TRBJ1-1 and V is TRBV6-5; 9 bases are a match to TRBD1. CDR3 length: 13 amino acids. In germline, CDR1 is MNHEY, CDR2 SVGAGI. Trimming took 7 bases from V and 3 from J; bases not matched to a gene: 3. DNA of the CDR3: TGTGCCAGCAATAGACAGGGGGACACTGAAGCTTTCTTT. Its protein is CASNRQGDTEAFF.

The gene calls are TRBV9 and TRBJ1-3, with a tentative D call TRBD1 (6 bases). This CDR3 spans 16 amino acids. The V gene's germline CDR1 is SGDLS and CDR2 YYNGEE. The V gene lost 4 bases and the J gene lost 0 bases, with 14 bases spanning the gap. The CDR3 here is CASSNQGGSSGNTIYF. CDR3 coding DNA: TGTGCCAGCAGCAACCAAGGGGGGAGCTCTGGAAACACCATATATTTT.

This sequence joins TRBV11-2 and TRBJ2-7; D not certain. The V end was cut by 5 bases, the J end by 3 bases, with 8 bases between. CDR3 length equals 12 residues. Looked up from germline, CDR1 is SGHAT and CDR2 is FQNNGV. As DNA, the CDR3 is TGTGCCAGCAGCCCTCAGGACTACGAGCAGTACTTC. Its protein product is CASSPQDYEQYF. The whole variable domain, filled in from reference TRBV11-2 and TRBJ2-7, reads EAGVAQSPRYKIIEKRQSVAFWCNPISGHATLYWYQQILGQGPKLLIQFQNNGVVDDSQLPKDRFSAERLKGVDSTLKIQPAKLEDSAVYLCASSPQDYEQYFGPGTRLTVT.

The CDR3 region is CSVVRGGTGELFF. CDR3 sequence (DNA): TGCAGCGTTGTTCGGGGAGGGACCGGGGAGCTGTTTTTT. The chain joins TRBV29-1 to TRBJ2-2; 7 nucleotides line up with TRBD2. The CDR3 is made up of 13 amino acids. The germline CDR1 and CDR2 sequences are SQVTM and ANQGSEA. The V segment lost 4 bases and the J segment 5 bases; nucleotides outside the gene matches: 4.

The chain has TRBV28 and TRBJ1-2, with 8 nucleotides matching TRBD1. This CDR3 has 19 residues. Germline V gene lookup returns CDR1 MDHEN and CDR2 SYDVKM. With V trimmed by 4 bases and J by 6 bases, 22 bases remained unmatched. The chain's CDR3 is CASSWTQFRHARTGNGYTF. For the CDR3, the DNA is TGTGCCAGCAGTTGGACCCAGTTCCGACACGCGAGGACAGGGAATGGCTACACCTTC.

V gene TRBV10-2 combines with J gene TRBJ2-5; D is ambiguous. The CDR3 runs to 13 residues. Trimming removed 0 bases from V and 3 bases from J, with 5 bases in between. The germline gives CDR1 WSHSY, CDR2 SAAADI. The CDR3 loop is CASSESPKETQYF. CDR3 DNA: TGCGCCAGCAGTGAGTCGCCCAAAGAGACCCAGTACTTC.

The chain recombines TRBV6-6 with TRBJ1-2; no clear D gene. Trimming took 6 bases from V and 1 from J, leaving 9 bases between them. Germline V gene data show CDR1 as MNHNY and CDR2 as SVGAGI (reference sequence). The length of the CDR3 is 13 residues. Here the CDR3 DNA reads TGTGCCAGCAGCCCCAGAAATAACTATGGCTACACCTTC. As protein: CASSPRNNYGYTF.

The chain's CDR3 is CASSLQGPSGANVLTF. DNA for the CDR3: TGTGCCAGCAGCTTGCAGGGCCCCTCTGGGGCCAACGTCCTGACTTTC. This chain uses TRBV7-6 with TRBJ2-6, with D possibly being TRBD1 (5 bases). The germline V gene encodes CDR1 SGHVS and CDR2 FNYEAQ. The CDR3 extends over 16 amino acids. V shed 3 bases and J shed 0 bases, with 9 bases lying between them.

This clone was seen just once. The rearrangement joins TRBV4-1 to TRBJ1-2; 9 bases are a match to TRBD1. CDR3 size: 15 residues. V was clipped by 2 bases and J by 5 bases; unmatched bases: 6. The germline CDR1 and CDR2 sequences are MGHRA and YSYEKL. CDR3 DNA sequence: TGCGCCAGCAGCCAACCTACAGGGGGCTGGTATGGCTACACCTTC. Protein product: CASSQPTGGWYGYTF.

This chain links TRBV6-6 with TRBJ2-7; D unclear. V was cut by 3 bases and J by 4 bases, with 13 bases left in between. Germline lookup yields CDR1 MNHNY and CDR2 SVGAGI (reference sequence). The CDR3 is 14 amino acids. For the CDR3, the DNA is TGTGCCAGCAGTTATCGCGATGGCCGTTACGAGCAGTACTTC. Translation: CASSYRDGRYEQYF.